A selection of T cell receptor beta chains follows, all from one sample in a study of OX40 agonist ivuxolimab in advanced cancers. Measured with immunoSEQ multiplex PCR; TCRdb has only the in-frame clones, and not every one. The data show roughly 66,000 clones, about four fifths seen once. This material consisted of CD4+ or CD8+ T cells sorted from blood, taken in a trial of the OX40 agonist ivuxolimab. These TCRs come from an adult with an advanced solid tumor such as melanoma, head and neck, liver or kidney cancer. Each CDR3 is given with its conserved first and last residue. Not every row has a clone size; where given, it reads once, few, many or a size class.

v_gene	j_gene	abundance	CDR3aa
TRBV5-1	TRBJ1-5	NA	CASSLLGENQPQHF
TRBV7-9	TRBJ1-6	NA	CASSLVGVNSPLHF
TRBV11-2	TRBJ2-1	few	CASSLAGISTYNEQFF
TRBV5-1	TRBJ2-7	NA	CASSFAGPPYEQYF
TRBV19	TRBJ1-1	NA	CASSRRQGTYTEAFF
TRBV7-3	TRBJ1-5	NA	CASSPDRDQPQHF
TRBV5-5	TRBJ2-3	NA	CASSLGLEITDTQYF
TRBV15	TRBJ1-6	NA	CATSRDIGTGASLHF
TRBV5-1	TRBJ2-3	NA	CASSLAGGRADTQYF
TRBV30	TRBJ2-1	NA	CAWSVRTGGMNEQFF
TRBV23-1	TRBJ2-2	NA	CASSQSEDRGPEVGELFF
TRBV30	TRBJ1-2	NA	CAWSGGDRGANYGYTF
TRBV6-1	TRBJ1-2	NA	CASSDWGRTNYGYTF
TRBV7-9	TRBJ1-5	NA	CASQNTGNRLSQPQHF
TRBV28	TRBJ1-4	NA	CASTPSGSNEKLFF
TRBV19	TRBJ1-2	NA	CASSIDILGTTYGYTF
TRBV4-1	TRBJ2-2	NA	CASSQQGTSGELFF
TRBV5-1	TRBJ2-3	NA	CASSIQGTSTDTQYF
TRBV15	TRBJ1-2	NA	CATSSPGRFMDGYTF
TRBV9	TRBJ2-7	NA	CASSPSWGSSYEQYF
TRBV19	TRBJ1-1	medium-sized	CASSIKQGGTEAFF
TRBV5-4	TRBJ2-2	NA	CASSSPLAASNTGELFF
TRBV12-5	TRBJ1-6	NA	CASGPPQGINSPLHF
TRBV6-6	TRBJ1-5	NA	CASSRTGYNQPQHF
TRBV7-6	TRBJ2-3	NA	CASSRTRGSTDTQYF
TRBV19	TRBJ1-2	few	CASRETGKGNYGYTF
TRBV9	TRBJ1-4	NA	CASSVSGTGGEKLFF
TRBV25-1	TRBJ1-2	NA	CASSITRDGYGYTF
TRBV6-1	TRBJ1-5	NA	CASRGGGSGQPQHF
TRBV7-9	NA	once	CASSFRDRGGEQYF
TRBV30	TRBJ2-3	NA	CAWSVGGGSLDTQYF
TRBV9	TRBJ2-3	NA	CASSVEGGGTDTQYF
TRBV7-2	TRBJ1-2	NA	CASSLAKKVYGYTF
TRBV18	TRBJ2-5	NA	CASSPAEVSGTQYF
TRBV30	TRBJ1-5	NA	CAWAEPRTGFNQPQHF
TRBV5-4	TRBJ2-1	NA	CASSSVGVEEQFF
TRBV9	TRBJ1-6	NA	CASSVGPLAPLHF
TRBV6-5	TRBJ1-3	NA	CASRSGNTIYF
TRBV10-3	TRBJ2-2	NA	CATRGGANTGELFF